Below, 11 T cell receptor beta chains from the same sample are listed, as sequenced in a study of blood T cell repertoires in COVID-19. The data were produced by immunoSEQ multiplex PCR, yet TCRdb's version contains in-frame clones alone and is incomplete. Of approximately 200,000 clones in the sample, approximately 90% were seen once. Material for sequencing was PBMCs or T cells enriched from blood (not recorded which). These receptors originate from a woman aged 25 to 39 who had recovered from COVID-19.

This chain joins TRBV19 and TRBJ2-3; TRBD2 matches at 9 bases. The CDR3 runs 14 residues. Germline-derived CDR1 and CDR2 are LNHDA and SQIVND (reference sequence). The J segment lost 3 bases and the V segment lost 8 bases, leaving 6 bases of the junction unmatched. CDR3 protein: CASGLAGATDTQYF. CDR3 sequence (DNA): TGTGCCAGTGGATTAGCGGGGGCAACAGATACGCAGTATTTT.

The chain joins TRBV19 to TRBJ1-2, with 9 bases identical to TRBD1. Germline V gene data show CDR1 as LNHDA and CDR2 as SQIVND (reference sequence). The CDR3 length is 18 residues. J lost 6 bases, V lost 4 bases, and 18 bases had no gene match. As DNA, the CDR3 is TGTGCCAGTAGTAAAACCGGGACAGGGCTCCTTACCGCCCATGGCTACACCTTC. It encodes CASSKTGTGLLTAHGYTF. The complete variable domain, with remaining parts taken from reference TRBV19 and TRBJ1-2, reads DGGITQSPKYLFRKEGQNVTLSCEQNLNHDAMYWYRQDPGQGLRLIYYSQIVNDFQKGDIAEGYSVSREKKESFPLTVTSAQKNPTAFYLCASSKTGTGLLTAHGYTFGSGTRLTVV.

This chain joins TRBV6-5 and TRBJ1-4; TRBD1 matches 7 bases. The junction had 10 bases not matched to a gene; V was cut back by 8 bases and J by 7 bases. The germline gives CDR1 MNHEY, CDR2 SVGAGI. The length of the CDR3 is 14 residues. CDR3 DNA sequence: TGTGCCAGCGGAAAGGACAGGATTCTTGAAAAACTGTTTTTT. This gives the protein CASGKDRILEKLFF.

This clone was found a few times. The chain carries TRBV18 and TRBJ1-2; D is uncertain. V was trimmed by 2 bases and J by 4 bases, leaving 17 bases between them. Germline values: CDR1 KGHSH, CDR2 LQKENI. This CDR3 spans 16 amino acids. CDR3 in DNA: TGTGCCAGCTCACCATCGAGGCTGAGTTTCCGCTATGGCTACACCTTC. It is translated as CASSPSRLSFRYGYTF.

The chain carries TRBV27 and TRBJ1-5; D may be TRBD1 (5 bases). The germline V and J ends were trimmed by 4 bases and 1 base, with 8 bases remaining between them. The CDR3 extends over 14 amino acids. Germline CDR1 reads MNHEY; CDR2 reads SMNVEV (reference sequence). CDR3 sequence (DNA): TGTGCCAGCAGTTCCCCAGGGAGCAATCAGCCCCAGCATTTT. Protein: CASSSPGSNQPQHF.

The chain has TRBV12-3 or TRBV12-4 and TRBJ1-5; D call uncertain. The CDR3 is made up of 13 amino acids. The germline V and J ends were trimmed by 5 bases and 7 bases, with 12 bases remaining between them. The CDR3 sequence: CASSLIGGQPQHF. The CDR3 DNA is TGTGCCAGCAGTCTAATCGGAGGGCAGCCCCAGCATTTT.

The chain combines TRBV2 with TRBJ2-3; TRBD1 aligns across 9 bases. The CDR3 consists of 15 residues. V lost 7 bases, J lost 3 bases, and 8 bases stayed unmatched. CDR1 is SNHLY, CDR2 FYNNEI, per germline. The CDR3 DNA reads TGTGCCAGCATCCTCGACAGGGGGTCGACAGATACGCAGTATTTT. It encodes CASILDRGSTDTQYF.

This chain uses TRBV4-3 with TRBJ2-1, with 12 bases identical to TRBD2. The CDR3 consists of 18 residues. Germline V gives CDR1 LGHNA, CDR2 YSLEER. The trim removed 0 bases at V and 9 bases at J, leaving 12 bases unmatched. The CDR3 DNA follows: TGCGCCAGCAGCCAAGATAGACCGACTAGCGGGGGAGGGGGTGAGCAGTTCTTC. Translating gives CASSQDRPTSGGGGEQFF.

The genes are TRBV28 and TRBJ1-6; 7 bases fit TRBD1. Germline lookup yields CDR1 MDHEN and CDR2 SYDVKM. The CDR3 has 15 residues. V shed 3 bases and J 10 bases; nucleotides not matched to a gene: 9. The DNA of the CDR3 is TGTGCCAGCAGTTTGCCCCGACAGGGATCATCACCCCTCCACTTT. Translating gives CASSLPRQGSSPLHF.

In DNA, the CDR3 is TGTGCCAGTAGTATGTGGCAGAAAGAGACCCAGTACTTC. Encoded protein: CASSMWQKETQYF. The genes are TRBV19 and TRBJ2-5; no clear D gene. The CDR3 is 13 residues long. V was trimmed by 3 bases and J by 3 bases, leaving 8 bases between them. Germline V CDR1 and CDR2: LNHDA, SQIVND (reference sequence).

The rearrangement joins TRBV15 to TRBJ2-7, with a tentative D call TRBD2 (5 bases). CDR3 size: 13 residues. Germline V gives CDR1 LNHNV, CDR2 YYDKDF (reference sequence). V was clipped by 0 bases and J by 6 bases, with 9 bases between them. The CDR3 loop reads CATSRDGAAEQYF. The CDR3 DNA is TGTGCCACCAGCAGAGATGGAGCGGCCGAGCAGTACTTC. Looking up the rest from reference TRBV15 and TRBJ2-7 gives the full variable domain: DAMVIQNPRYQVTQFGKPVTLSCSQTLNHNVMYWYQQKSSQAPKLLFHYYDKDFNNEADTPDNFQSRRPNTSFCFLDIRSPGLGDTAMYLCATSRDGAAEQYFGPGTRLTVT.